The clone carrying this TCR beta chain was counted at least ten times. CDR1 and CDR2 from the germline V gene are GTSNPN and SVGIG (reference sequence). V lost 4 bases and J 0 bases, leaving 9 bases between the germline ends. There are 13 residues in the CDR3. The data stem from a study of T cells in Graves' hyperthyroidism and ophthalmopathy. RNA transcripts gave rise to amplified TCR beta CDR3 regions. The HTBI primer set was used in a first-round RT-PCR of the TCR CDR3. MiXCR was run by TCRdb on the multiplex PCR reads, yielding one entry per CDR3 protein. Of about 480,000 distinct CDR3 sequences listed, over 13% are singletons.

The rearrangement joins TRBV30 to TRBJ1-1; D gene ambiguous. The receptor comes from a young woman with Graves' hyperthyroidism. The source material was blood. The CDR3 nucleotides read TGTGCCTGGAATCAGGCCCTGAACACTGAAGCTTTCTTT. This sequence encodes CAWNQALNTEAFF.